This T cell receptor (beta chain) emerged from a study of blood T cell repertoires in COVID-19. About the research overall: Whether acute or convalescent, the COVID-19 samples came from the United States, Italy and Spain.

Enrolled through a virtual design, the participants were between 18 and 89 years of age and came from around 25 US areas. Which cohort a participant joined came from the clinical history participants gave. Cohort 3 recovery required two negative PCRs, clearance, or symptom resolution. V lost 4 bases to trimming and J lost 1 base, with 16 bases between them. The CDR3 contains 17 residues. CDR1 is SGHDN and CDR2 is FVKESK in the germline V gene. This clone occurred once. This table comes from immunoSEQ multiplex PCR, and its TCRdb copy is limited to in-frame clones, with some not included. Of 180,000 or so clones listed, 86% are singletons.

The sample consisted of PBMCs or T cells enriched from blood (not recorded which). This receptor was obtained from a woman in her twenties or thirties who had recovered from COVID-19. The chain recombines TRBV14 with TRBJ2-2; no clear D. CDR3 protein: CASSPTFLRWNTGELFF. The CDR3 DNA follows: TGTGCCAGCAGCCCGACTTTCCTAAGGTGGAACACCGGGGAGCTGTTTTTT.